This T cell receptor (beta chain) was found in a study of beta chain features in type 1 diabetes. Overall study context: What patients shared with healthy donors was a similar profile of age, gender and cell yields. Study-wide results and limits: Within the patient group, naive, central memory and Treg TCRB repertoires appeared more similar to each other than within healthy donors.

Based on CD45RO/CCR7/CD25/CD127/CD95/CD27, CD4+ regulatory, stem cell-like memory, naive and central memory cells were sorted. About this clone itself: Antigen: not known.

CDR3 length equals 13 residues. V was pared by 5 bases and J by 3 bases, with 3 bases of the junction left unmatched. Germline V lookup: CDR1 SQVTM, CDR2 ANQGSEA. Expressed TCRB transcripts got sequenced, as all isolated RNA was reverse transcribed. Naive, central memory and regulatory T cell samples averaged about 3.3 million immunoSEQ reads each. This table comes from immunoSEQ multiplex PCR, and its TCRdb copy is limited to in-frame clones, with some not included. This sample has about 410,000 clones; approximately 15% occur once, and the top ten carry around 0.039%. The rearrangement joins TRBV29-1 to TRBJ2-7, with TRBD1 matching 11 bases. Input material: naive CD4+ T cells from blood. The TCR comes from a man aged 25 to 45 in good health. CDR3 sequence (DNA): TGCAGCGTTTCCGGGACAGGGGGCTACGAGCAGTACTTC. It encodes CSVSGTGGYEQYF.